One T cell receptor beta chain is described in this entry. The same CDR3 arises from other DNA sequences in this sample as well. Repertoires were generated with immunoSEQ multiplex PCR, while TCRdb's copy carries only in-frame clones and drops some. The repertoire holds 130,000 or so clones, with 70% to 85% as singletons. The CDR3 contains 13 residues. Trimming took 3 bases from V and 0 from J, leaving 5 bases between them. Germline V gene lookup returns CDR1 LNHDA and CDR2 SQIVND (reference sequence). The data were obtained in a study of blood T cell repertoires in COVID-19. This rearrangement joins TRBV19 to TRBJ1-1; D uncertain. Sequences were obtained from PBMCs or T cells enriched from blood (not recorded which). The clonotype was recovered from a man aged 45 to 65 who had recovered from COVID-19. The CDR3 sequence: CASSIRVNTEAFF. The CDR3 DNA reads TGTGCCAGTAGTATTAGAGTGAACACTGAAGCTTTCTTT.